This record looks at one T cell receptor (beta chain) sequence and its context. The time point here: pretreatment peripheral blood. Per-patient samples, pretreatment and on-treatment, numbered 1 to 8. This sample was taken from a study of PD-L1 blockade in urothelial cancer. Study-level background: The analyses of blood took place 3 weeks (second dose) and 6 weeks after treatment start. T cells were recovered from blood samples at a median of roughly 150,000.

Only in-frame clones appear in the TCRdb table, and some are missing; sequencing was by immunoSEQ multiplex PCR. The data show tens of thousands of clones, roughly 88% seen once. With V trimmed by 5 bases and J by 1 base, 7 bases remained unmatched. The CDR3 consists of 15 residues. CDR1 is SGHRS, CDR2 YFSETQ, per germline. The receptor's source is a man between 65 and 79 years old with urothelial cancer. This chain links TRBV5-1 with TRBJ2-5; 8 bases agree with TRBD1. The sample here was PBMCs, taken around atezolizumab (anti-PD-L1) treatment. In DNA form, the CDR3 reads TGCGCCAGCAGGAAATCCAGGGGGCCCCAAGAGACCCAGTACTTC. This translates into CASRKSRGPQETQYF.